The clone carrying this T cell receptor beta chain was detected ten times or more. Its antigen remains unidentified. All patients were untreated before thyroid surgery. Original analysis: Clinicopathological groups differed in CDR3, with these differences serving to build a distant-metastasis classifier for papillary thyroid cancer. TCRdb re-clonotyped the PCR reads via MiXCR. The authors' filters were not applied to this entry. The table lists 90,000 or so clones, over 8.5% of them singletons. These data originate in a study of metastatic and nonmetastatic thyroid tumors. Study-wide context: Repertoires were compared across blood and tumor or nodule tissue from malignant and benign thyroid patients.

Study-level results: For both blood and tumor, malignant thyroid tumors reportedly showed significantly higher TCR beta diversity than benign nodules did.

This receptor was obtained from a female donor with papillary thyroid cancer or a benign thyroid nodule (not recorded which). Some clones in this sample may be carry-over from other donors' samples. The source material was blood.

CDR3 sequence (DNA): TGTGCTACCGGGGGGAGCAGAGAGACCCAGTACTTC. It codes for CATGGSRETQYF. V gene TRBV12-5 combines with J gene TRBJ2-5; 7 bases match TRBD2. V lost 10 bases and J lost 4; bases outside the gene matches: 6. Germline assignment: CDR1 LGHNT and CDR2 FRNRAP. The CDR3 extends over 12 amino acids.